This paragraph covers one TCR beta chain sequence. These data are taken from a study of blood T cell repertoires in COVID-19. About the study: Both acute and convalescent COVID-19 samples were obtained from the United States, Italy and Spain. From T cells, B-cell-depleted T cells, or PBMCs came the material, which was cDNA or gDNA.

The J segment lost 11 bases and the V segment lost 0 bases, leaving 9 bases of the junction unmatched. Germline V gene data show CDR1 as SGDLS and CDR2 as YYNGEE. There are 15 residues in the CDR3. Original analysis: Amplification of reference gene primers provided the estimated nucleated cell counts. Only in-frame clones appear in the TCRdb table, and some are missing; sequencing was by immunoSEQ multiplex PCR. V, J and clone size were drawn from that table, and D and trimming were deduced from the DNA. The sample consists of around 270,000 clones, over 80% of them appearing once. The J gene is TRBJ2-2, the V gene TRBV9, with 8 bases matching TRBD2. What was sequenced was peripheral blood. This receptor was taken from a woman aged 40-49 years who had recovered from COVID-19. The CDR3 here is CASSVETSAFSELFF. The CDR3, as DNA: TGTGCCAGCAGCGTAGAGACTAGCGCATTCTCAGAGCTGTTTTTT.